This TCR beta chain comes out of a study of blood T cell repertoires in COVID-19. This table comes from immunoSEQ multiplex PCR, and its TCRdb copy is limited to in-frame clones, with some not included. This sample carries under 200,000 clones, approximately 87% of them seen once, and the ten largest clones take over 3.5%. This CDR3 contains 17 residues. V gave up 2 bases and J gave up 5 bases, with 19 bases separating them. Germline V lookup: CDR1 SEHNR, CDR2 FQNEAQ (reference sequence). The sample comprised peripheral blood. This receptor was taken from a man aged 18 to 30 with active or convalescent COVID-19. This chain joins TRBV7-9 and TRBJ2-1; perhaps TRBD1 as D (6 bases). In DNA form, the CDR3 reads TGTGCCAGCAGCTTACAAGCCCTACAGGGACACAACAATGAGCAGTTCTTC. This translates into CASSLQALQGHNNEQFF.